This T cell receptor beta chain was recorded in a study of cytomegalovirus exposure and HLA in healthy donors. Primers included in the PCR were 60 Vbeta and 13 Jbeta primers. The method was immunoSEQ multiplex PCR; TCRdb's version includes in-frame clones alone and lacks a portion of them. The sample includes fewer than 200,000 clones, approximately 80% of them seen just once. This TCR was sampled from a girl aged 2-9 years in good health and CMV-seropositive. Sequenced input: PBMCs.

CDR3 DNA: TGTGCCAGCAGTGCCAGACTAGCGGGGGGTTATGCTAGCACAGATACGCAGTATTTT. It codes for CASSARLAGGYASTDTQYF. The chain links TRBV6-1 to TRBJ2-3; 13 nucleotides align to TRBD2. CDR1 is MNHNS and CDR2 is SASEGT in the germline V gene. Unmatched junction bases numbered 10, after V lost 4 bases and J lost 0 bases. The CDR3 runs 19 residues.